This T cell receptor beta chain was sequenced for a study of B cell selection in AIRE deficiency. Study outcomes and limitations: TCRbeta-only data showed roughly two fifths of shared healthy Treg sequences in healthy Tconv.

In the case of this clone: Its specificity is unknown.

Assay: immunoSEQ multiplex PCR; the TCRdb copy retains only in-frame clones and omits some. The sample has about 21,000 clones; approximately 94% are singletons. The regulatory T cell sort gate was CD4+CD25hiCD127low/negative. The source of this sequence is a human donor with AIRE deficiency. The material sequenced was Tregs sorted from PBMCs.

The CDR3 is CASSQGGFRQPQHF. The DNA of the CDR3 is TGCGCCAGCAGCCAGGGCGGGTTTCGGCAGCCCCAGCATTTT. The V and J genes are TRBV5-1 and TRBJ1-5; D is possibly TRBD1 (5 bases). Germline V gene data show CDR1 as SGHRS and CDR2 as YFSETQ. The CDR3 covers 14 residues. Between the trimmed V and J ends, which lost 4 bases and 7 bases, there was a span of 15 bases. Variable domain in full (rest from reference TRBV5-1 and TRBJ1-5): KAGVTQTPRYLIKTRGQQVTLSCSPISGHRSVSWYQQTPGQGLQFLFEYFSETQRNKGNFPGRFSGRQFSNSRSEMNVSTLELGDSALYLCASSQGGFRQPQHFGDGTRLSIL.